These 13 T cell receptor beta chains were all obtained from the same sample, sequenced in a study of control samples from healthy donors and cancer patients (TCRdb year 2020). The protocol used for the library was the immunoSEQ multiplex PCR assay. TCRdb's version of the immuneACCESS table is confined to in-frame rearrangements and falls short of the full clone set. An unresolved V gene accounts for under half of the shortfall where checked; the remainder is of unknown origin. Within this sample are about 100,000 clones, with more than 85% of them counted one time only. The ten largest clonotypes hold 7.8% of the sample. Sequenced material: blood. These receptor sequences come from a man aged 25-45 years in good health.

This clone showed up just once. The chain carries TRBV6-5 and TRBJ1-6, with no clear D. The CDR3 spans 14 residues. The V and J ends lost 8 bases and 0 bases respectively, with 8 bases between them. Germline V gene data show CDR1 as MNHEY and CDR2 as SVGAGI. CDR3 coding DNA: TGTGCCAGCCGGAAGAGCTCCTATAATTCACCCCTCCACTTT. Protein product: CASRKSSYNSPLHF.

The CDR3 protein is CASSGASGRGETQYF. The CDR3 DNA follows: TGCGCCAGCAGCGGCGCTAGCGGGAGAGGAGAGACCCAGTACTTC. V gene TRBV4-3 combines with J gene TRBJ2-5; 10 nucleotides align to TRBD2. The CDR3 has 15 residues. Germline CDR1 reads LGHNA; CDR2 reads YSLEER. With 5 bases clipped from V and 4 bases from J, the junction kept 7 bases outside the gene matches.

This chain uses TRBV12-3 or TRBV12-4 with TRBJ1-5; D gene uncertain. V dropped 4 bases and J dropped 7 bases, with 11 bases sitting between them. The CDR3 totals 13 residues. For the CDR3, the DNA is TGTGCCAGCAGTTCGAGCGGAGCCCAGCCCCAGCATTTT. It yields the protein CASSSSGAQPQHF.

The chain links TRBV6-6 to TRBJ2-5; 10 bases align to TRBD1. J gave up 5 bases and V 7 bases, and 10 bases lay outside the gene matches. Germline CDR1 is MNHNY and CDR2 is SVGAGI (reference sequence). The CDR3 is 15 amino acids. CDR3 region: CASIRSGQGRETQYF. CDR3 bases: TGTGCCAGCATCCGTTCGGGACAGGGGAGGGAGACCCAGTACTTC.

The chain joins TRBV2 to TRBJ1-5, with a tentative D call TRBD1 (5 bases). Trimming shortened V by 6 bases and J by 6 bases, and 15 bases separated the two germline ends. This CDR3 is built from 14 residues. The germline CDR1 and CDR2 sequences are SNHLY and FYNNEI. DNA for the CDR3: TGTGCCAGCAGCCCACGGGGGAGTAGTCAGCCCCAGCATTTT. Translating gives CASSPRGSSQPQHF.

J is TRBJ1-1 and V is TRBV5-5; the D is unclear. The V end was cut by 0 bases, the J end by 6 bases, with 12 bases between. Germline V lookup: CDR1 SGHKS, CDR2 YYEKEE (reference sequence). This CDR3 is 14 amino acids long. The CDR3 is CASSLDLSVSEAFF. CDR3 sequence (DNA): TGTGCCAGCAGCTTGGATTTAAGTGTTTCTGAAGCTTTCTTT.

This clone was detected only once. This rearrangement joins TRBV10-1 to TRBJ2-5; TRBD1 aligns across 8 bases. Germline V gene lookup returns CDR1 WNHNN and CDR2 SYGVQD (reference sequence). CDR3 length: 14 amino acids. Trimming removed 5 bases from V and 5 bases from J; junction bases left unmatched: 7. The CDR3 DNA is TGCGCCAGCAGTCGAGACAGGGGTGCGGAGACCCAGTACTTC. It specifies CASSRDRGAETQYF.

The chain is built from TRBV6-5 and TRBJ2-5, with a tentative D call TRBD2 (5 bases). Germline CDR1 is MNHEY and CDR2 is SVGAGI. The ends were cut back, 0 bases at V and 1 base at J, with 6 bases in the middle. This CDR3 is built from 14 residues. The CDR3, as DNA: TGTGCCAGCAGTTACTCTCGGGGCCAAGAGACCCAGTACTTC. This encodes CASSYSRGQETQYF.

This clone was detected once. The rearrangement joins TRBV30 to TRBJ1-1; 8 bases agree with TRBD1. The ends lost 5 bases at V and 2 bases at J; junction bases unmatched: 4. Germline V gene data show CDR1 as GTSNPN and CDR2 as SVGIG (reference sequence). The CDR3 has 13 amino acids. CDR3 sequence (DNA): TGTGCCTGGGGGGGACAGGTCAACACTGAAGCTTTCTTT. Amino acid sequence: CAWGGQVNTEAFF.

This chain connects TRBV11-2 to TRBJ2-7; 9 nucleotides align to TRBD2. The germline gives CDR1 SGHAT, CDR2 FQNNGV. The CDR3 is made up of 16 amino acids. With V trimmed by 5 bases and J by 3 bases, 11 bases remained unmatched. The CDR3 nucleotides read TGTGCCAGCAGCAGATATAGCGGGAGCCGTGGCTACGAGCAGTACTTC. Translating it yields CASSRYSGSRGYEQYF.

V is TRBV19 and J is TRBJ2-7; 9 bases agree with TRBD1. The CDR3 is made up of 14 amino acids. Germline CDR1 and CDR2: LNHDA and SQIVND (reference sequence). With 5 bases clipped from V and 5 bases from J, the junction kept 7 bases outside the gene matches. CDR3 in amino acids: CASSLRTGDDEQYF. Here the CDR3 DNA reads TGTGCCAGTAGTTTACGGACAGGGGACGACGAGCAGTACTTC.

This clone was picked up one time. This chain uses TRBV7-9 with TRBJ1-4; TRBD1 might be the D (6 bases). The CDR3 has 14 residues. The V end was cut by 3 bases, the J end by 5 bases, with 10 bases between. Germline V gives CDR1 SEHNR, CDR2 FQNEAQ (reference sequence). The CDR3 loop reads CASSLTGENEKLFF. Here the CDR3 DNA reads TGTGCCAGCAGCTTGACAGGCGAAAATGAAAAACTGTTTTTT.

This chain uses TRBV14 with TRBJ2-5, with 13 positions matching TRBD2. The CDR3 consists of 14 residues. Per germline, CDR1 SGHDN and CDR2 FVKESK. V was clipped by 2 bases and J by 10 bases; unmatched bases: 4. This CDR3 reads CASSQPGLAGIQYF. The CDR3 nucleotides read TGTGCCAGCAGCCAACCGGGACTAGCGGGGATCCAGTACTTC.